The 7 T cell receptor beta chains in this list originate from one sample, sequenced in a study of T-cell memory formation after mild COVID-19. Each CDR3 protein is one row after TCRdb ran MiXCR on the 5' RACE reads. The sample includes hundreds of thousands of distinct CDR3 sequences, under 20% of them seen just once. Sequenced sample: PBMCs or a T cell subset sorted from them (not recorded which). Source of these receptors: a man younger than 35 who had mild COVID-19 (a few samples of this study predate the infection). Cell type and time point are not known.

Many counts were recorded for this clonotype. The chain recombines TRBV20-1 with TRBJ2-7; D gene ambiguous. This CDR3 contains 12 residues. V shed 0 bases and J shed 3 bases, with 6 bases lying between them. Germline V lookup: CDR1 DFQATT, CDR2 SNEGSKA (reference sequence). The CDR3 loop reads CSARDNNYEQYV. In nucleotides, the CDR3 is TGCAGTGCTAGAGATAACAACTACGAGCAGTACGTC.

The chain couples TRBV7-9 to TRBJ2-1; D gene uncertain. Germline V gene sequence: CDR1 SEHNR, CDR2 FQNEAQ (reference sequence). The CDR3 sequence is 13 residues long. Trimming removed 3 bases from V and 8 bases from J, with 11 bases in between. DNA of the CDR3: TGTGCCAGCAGCTTGGGATTTGGCGATGAGCAGTTCTTC. As protein: CASSLGFGDEQFF. Based on the CDR3 plus reference TRBV7-9 and TRBJ2-1, the full variable domain is DTGVSQNPRHKITKRGQNVTFRCDPISEHNRLYWYRQTLGQGPEFLTYFQNEAQLEKSRLLSDRFSAERPKGSFSTLEIQRTEQGDSAMYLCASSLGFGDEQFFGPGTRLTVL.

The V and J genes are TRBV7-3 and TRBJ2-3, with 15 bases fitting TRBD2. The J segment lost 4 bases and the V segment lost 1 base, leaving 6 bases of the junction unmatched. The germline gives CDR1 SGHTA, CDR2 FQGTGA. This CDR3 is built from 18 residues. The CDR3 DNA is TGTGCCAGCAGCTTAATGGGACTAGCGGGGGGTGAGGCAGATACGCAGTATTTT. This translates into CASSLMGLAGGEADTQYF.

V usage is TRBV2 and J usage is TRBJ2-2, with 7 bases that match TRBD1. CDR1 and CDR2 (germline): SNHLY, FYNNEI. The ends lost 6 bases at V and 4 bases at J; junction bases unmatched: 8. CDR3 length: 15 amino acids. CDR3: CASRAGTAFTGELFF. In DNA, the CDR3 is TGTGCCAGCAGGGCCGGGACAGCCTTCACCGGGGAGCTGTTTTTT.

The V call is TRBV7-8, the J call TRBJ2-7, with TRBD2 as a possible D gene (6 bases). The CDR3 consists of 13 residues. V lost 4 bases, J lost 7 bases, and 14 bases lay in between. Germline V gene data show CDR1 as SGHVS and CDR2 as FQNEAQ. The CDR3, as DNA: TGTGCCAGCAGCTGGTATGAGGGGAGGGAGCAGTACGTC. It codes for CASSWYEGREQYV.

V usage is TRBV4-2 and J usage is TRBJ1-2, with a tentative D call TRBD1 (5 bases). Trimming took off 3 bases at V and 0 bases at J, with 14 bases between the two ends. The CDR3 length is 16 residues. Per the germline V gene, CDR1 is LGHNA and CDR2 is YNFKEQ. The CDR3 is CASSQSLTATNYGYTF. CDR3 nucleotides: TGTGCCAGCAGCCAGTCCCTGACAGCGACTAACTATGGCTACACCTTC.

V gene TRBV5-1 combines with J gene TRBJ1-5; D is unresolved. Germline V gene sequence: CDR1 SGHRS, CDR2 YFSETQ. This CDR3 has 13 residues. V lost 0 bases and J lost 6, with 7 bases in between. CDR3 nucleotide sequence: TGCGCCAGCAGCTTGGGGCAATCTCAGCCCCAGCATTTT. Protein sequence: CASSLGQSQPQHF.